These 21 T cell receptor beta chains share one sample of origin, sequenced in a study of CDR3 diversity in severe acne. One entry per CDR3 protein, called by TCRdb with MiXCR from the PCR reads. The table has roughly 93,000 distinct CDR3 sequences, around 50% seen once; the top ten hold roughly 10%. The specimen was blood. Source of these receptors: a male donor with severe acne vulgaris.

Note on this clonotype: One junction end does not reproduce the germline sequence, and a read error may be involved. The chain couples TRBV15 to TRBJ1-1; 7 positions match TRBD1. The CDR3 contains 15 residues. CDR1 LNHNV and CDR2 YYDKDF come from the germline V gene (reference sequence). Here the CDR3 reads CATSSGNRGVTGAFF. CDR3 bases: TGTGCCACCAGCAGTGGTAACAGGGGAGTGACTGGAGCTTTCTTT.

This rearrangement joins TRBV9 to TRBJ1-1; tentative D call: TRBD1 (5 bases). V was shortened by 3 bases and J by 4 bases, with 16 bases between the two germline ends. The CDR3 runs 15 residues. CDR1 SGDLS and CDR2 YYNGEE come from the germline V gene. CDR3 nucleotide sequence: TGTGCCAGCAGCGAGACGGGGGGTGCGTTCACTGAAGCTTTCTTT. This encodes CASSETGGAFTEAFF.

This rearrangement joins TRBV7-2 to TRBJ2-7; maybe TRBD2 (6 bases). The germline CDR1 and CDR2 sequences are SGHTA and FQGNSA. The CDR3 has 14 residues. The germline V and J ends were trimmed by 0 bases and 6 bases, with 12 bases remaining between them. CDR3 nucleotide sequence: TGTGCCAGCAGCTTAGCTCGGGGGTCCATCGAGCAGTACTTC. Amino acid sequence: CASSLARGSIEQYF.

This chain joins TRBV29-1 and TRBJ2-2; the match to TRBD2 covers 11 bases. Germline V CDR1 and CDR2: SQVTM, ANQGSEA. J was trimmed by 1 base and V by 2 bases; bases with no gene match: 12. This CDR3 region has 19 residues. The CDR3 here is CSVETPKLTSGRNTGELFF. CDR3 nucleotides: TGCAGCGTTGAAACCCCCAAACTTACTAGCGGGAGGAACACCGGGGAGCTGTTTTTT.

The chain uses TRBV6-1 and TRBJ2-3; 10 bases match TRBD1. The ends lost 5 bases at V and 4 bases at J; junction bases unmatched: 6. Germline CDR1 reads MNHNS; CDR2 reads SASEGT. This CDR3 contains 15 residues. The CDR3 DNA is TGTGCCAGCAGTCCGCGGGACAGGGGTCCAGATACGCAGTATTTT. This sequence encodes CASSPRDRGPDTQYF.

The count of this clonotype is one. The chain recombines TRBV20-1 with TRBJ1-2; D is undetermined. Trimming removed 5 bases from V and 2 bases from J, with 9 bases in between. CDR1 and CDR2 (germline): DFQATT, SNEGSKA (reference sequence). The CDR3 is 12 amino acids. The CDR3 here is CSAYPENYGYTF. The CDR3 DNA sequence: TGCAGTGCTTACCCGGAAAACTATGGCTACACCTTC.

Many counts were recorded for this clonotype. CDR3 amino acids: CASIRGPYNEQFF. DNA for the CDR3: TGTGCCAGCATTAGGGGGCCCTACAATGAGCAGTTCTTC. The V call is TRBV6-2 or TRBV6-3, the J call TRBJ2-1, with 7 bases matching TRBD1. The CDR3 is 13 amino acids. CDR1 is MNHEY and CDR2 is SVGEGT in the germline V gene. V shed 7 bases, J shed 2 bases, and the junction held 2 bases outside the gene matches.

Comment on this clonotype: This could be a read error, since a much larger clone is one nucleotide away. The CDR3 DNA follows: TGTGCCAGCAGCGATCTATTCGGGTACACAGATTTCGAGTACGAGCAGTACTTC. Protein: CASSDLFGYTDFEYEQYF. The chain is built from TRBV7-2 and TRBJ2-7; D uncertain. Trimming took off 5 bases at V and 4 bases at J, with 27 bases between the two ends. The length of the CDR3 is 18 residues. Per germline, CDR1 SGHTA and CDR2 FQGNSA.

The CDR3 loop is CSVFTGLRNGGYTF. CDR3 coding DNA: TGCAGCGTTTTTACAGGGCTAAGGAATGGGGGCTACACCTTC. The chain recombines TRBV29-1 with TRBJ1-2, with D perhaps TRBD1 (6 bases). Germline CDR1 and CDR2: SQVTM and ANQGSEA. This CDR3 has 14 residues. V lost 5 bases and J 8 bases, leaving 21 bases between the germline ends.

DNA for the CDR3: TGTGCCAGCACCTCCTGGGAGGGCCGAGACGAGCAGTACTTC. Its translation is CASTSWEGRDEQYF. The rearrangement joins TRBV2 to TRBJ2-5, with 7 nucleotides matching TRBD2. The J call may not be correct, given that the DNA end is closer to TRBJ2-7. Germline loops: CDR1 SNHLY, CDR2 FYNNEI. This CDR3 spans 14 amino acids.

The chain couples TRBV10-3 to TRBJ1-1; D not certain. The CDR3 sequence is 13 residues long. V gave up 5 bases and J gave up 1 base, with 8 bases separating them. Germline CDR1 and CDR2: ENHRY and SYGVKD. In DNA form, the CDR3 reads TGTGCCATCAGTCCCCGAGGGAACACTGAAGCTTTCTTT. As protein: CAISPRGNTEAFF.

The rearrangement links TRBV5-4 to TRBJ2-7; TRBD2 is a possible D gene (6 bases). This CDR3 is 16 amino acids long. V dropped 0 bases and J dropped 3 bases, with 16 bases sitting between them. The germline V gene has CDR1 SGHNT and CDR2 YYREEE (reference sequence). The CDR3 protein is CASSLGSGLPGYEQYF. CDR3 nucleotide sequence: TGTGCCAGCAGCTTGGGGTCGGGACTCCCTGGCTACGAGCAGTACTTC.

This clonotype has only a few counts. The chain couples TRBV2 to TRBJ2-3; D ambiguous. The CDR3 runs to 13 residues. Germline lookup yields CDR1 SNHLY and CDR2 FYNNEI. V was cut by 3 bases and J by 2 bases, with 6 bases left in between. CDR3 DNA sequence: TGTGCCAGCAGTGACAGGTCCACAGATACGCAGTATTTT. It yields the protein CASSDRSTDTQYF.

This rearrangement joins TRBV20-1 to TRBJ2-2; no definite D call. The germline CDR1 and CDR2 sequences are DFQATT and SNEGSKA (reference sequence). Trimming cost V 0 bases and J 5 bases, with 10 bases left between them. The CDR3 is 14 residues long. CDR3 loop: CSAREGSSTGELFF. For the CDR3, the DNA is TGCAGTGCTAGAGAAGGTAGTTCTACCGGGGAGCTGTTTTTT.

Concerning this clonotype: This may be a read error: a much more frequent sequence differs by one nucleotide. V usage is TRBV7-9 and J usage is TRBJ1-4; the D is unclear. Germline-derived CDR1 and CDR2 are SEHNR and FQNEAQ (reference sequence). This CDR3 has 15 residues. The CDR3 nucleotides read TGTGCCAGCAGCTTAAATCGGAGGGAGGGTGAAGAACTGTTTTTT. Translated: CASSLNRREGEELFF.

This chain uses TRBV29-1 with TRBJ1-5; a weak D match, TRBD1 (5 bases). V lost 5 bases to trimming and J lost 4 bases, with 6 bases between them. There are 11 residues in the CDR3. Germline V CDR1 and CDR2: SQVTM, ANQGSEA. CDR3 sequence reads: CSVKGNQPQHF. Here the CDR3 DNA reads TGCAGCGTTAAGGGGAATCAGCCCCAGCATTTT.

J is TRBJ1-1 and V is TRBV13, with D unresolved. Trimming took off 5 bases at V and 1 base at J, with 14 bases between the two ends. The CDR3 has 15 amino acids. Germline V gives CDR1 PRHDT, CDR2 FYEKMQ (reference sequence). This CDR3 reads CASSPRGEWNTEAFF. CDR3 DNA: TGTGCCAGCAGCCCTCGCGGTGAGTGGAACACTGAAGCTTTCTTT.

The rearrangement joins TRBV20-1 to TRBJ1-2, with D hard to call. This CDR3 has 14 amino acids. CDR1 is DFQATT and CDR2 is SNEGSKA in the germline V gene (reference sequence). Trimming stripped 5 bases from V and 6 bases from J, with 19 bases between. CDR3 DNA: TGCAGTGCTTTGGAGGAAAGAACCATCAATGGCTACACCTTC. It codes for CSALEERTINGYTF.

The chain links TRBV10-3 to TRBJ1-1, with TRBD1 as a possible D gene (5 bases). The CDR3 has 12 residues. CDR1 ENHRY and CDR2 SYGVKD come from the germline V gene. Trimming cost V 3 bases and J 10 bases, with 12 bases left between them. The CDR3 is CAISDIRAGAFF. The CDR3 DNA reads as TGTGCCATCAGTGACATCAGGGCAGGAGCTTTCTTT.

V and J are TRBV28 and TRBJ1-2; D is uncertain. The CDR3 consists of 13 residues. Deletions cut 7 bases from V and 4 bases from J, with 13 bases between. In germline, CDR1 is MDHEN, CDR2 SYDVKM. CDR3 bases: TGTGCCAGCAATCGACTCAATTTCTATGGCTACACCTTC. Amino acids: CASNRLNFYGYTF.

The chain uses TRBV24-1 and TRBJ2-2; the D is unclear. Trimming removed 4 bases at V and 3 bases at J, with 14 bases between. The CDR3 contains 16 residues. In germline, CDR1 is KGHDR, CDR2 SFDVKD. CDR3 residues: CATSDPRTVYTGELFF. CDR3 bases: TGTGCCACCAGTGACCCAAGGACGGTCTACACCGGGGAGCTGTTTTTT.